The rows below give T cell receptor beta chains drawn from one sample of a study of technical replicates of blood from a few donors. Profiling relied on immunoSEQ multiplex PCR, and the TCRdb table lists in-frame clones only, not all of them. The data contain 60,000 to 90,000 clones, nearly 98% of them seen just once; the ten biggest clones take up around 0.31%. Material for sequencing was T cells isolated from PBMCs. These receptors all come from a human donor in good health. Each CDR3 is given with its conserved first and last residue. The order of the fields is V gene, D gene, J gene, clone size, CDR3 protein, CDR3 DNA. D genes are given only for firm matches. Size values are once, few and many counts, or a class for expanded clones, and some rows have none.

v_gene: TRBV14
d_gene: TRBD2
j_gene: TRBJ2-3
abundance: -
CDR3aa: CASSSQSSGRAVTDTQYF
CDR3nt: TGTGCCAGCAGCTCCCAGAGTAGCGGGAGGGCGGTGACAGATACGCAGTATTTT

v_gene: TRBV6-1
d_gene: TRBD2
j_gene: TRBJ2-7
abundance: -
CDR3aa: CASDPLAGGFYEQYF
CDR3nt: TGTGCCAGCGACCCCCTAGCGGGAGGATTCTACGAGCAGTACTTC

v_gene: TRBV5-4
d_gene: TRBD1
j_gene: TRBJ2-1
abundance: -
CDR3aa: CASSRDRGRDEQFF
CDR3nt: TGTGCCAGCAGCCGGGACAGGGGGCGCGATGAGCAGTTCTTC

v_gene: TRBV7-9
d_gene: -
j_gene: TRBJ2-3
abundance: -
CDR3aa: CASSKRNGDTQYF
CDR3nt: TGTGCCAGCAGCAAAAGAAACGGGGATACGCAGTATTTT

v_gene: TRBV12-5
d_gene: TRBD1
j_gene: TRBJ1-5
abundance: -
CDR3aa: CASGLSTGTVTNQPQHF
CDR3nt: TGTGCTAGTGGTTTGTCCACCGGGACAGTTACCAATCAGCCCCAGCATTTT

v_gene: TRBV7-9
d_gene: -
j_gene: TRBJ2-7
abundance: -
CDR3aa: CASSFLGDEQYF
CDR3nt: TGTGCCAGCAGCTTCCTCGGAGACGAGCAGTACTTC

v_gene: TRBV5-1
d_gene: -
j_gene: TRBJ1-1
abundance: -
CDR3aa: CASSLEGALGGTEAFF
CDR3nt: TGCGCCAGCAGCTTGGAAGGGGCATTAGGAGGGACTGAAGCTTTCTTT

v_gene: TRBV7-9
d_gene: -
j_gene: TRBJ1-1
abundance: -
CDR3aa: CASSLAGLFEVF
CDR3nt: TGTGCCAGCAGCTTAGCGGGACTGTTTGAGGTCTTT

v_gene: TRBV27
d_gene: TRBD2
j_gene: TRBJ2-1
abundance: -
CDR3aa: CASSFGPAGGPSGEQFF
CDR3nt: TGTGCCAGCAGTTTCGGGCCAGCGGGAGGGCCGAGCGGGGAGCAGTTCTTC

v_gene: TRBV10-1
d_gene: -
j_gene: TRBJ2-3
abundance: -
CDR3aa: CASGKERADTQYF
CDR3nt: TGCGCCAGCGGTAAAGAGCGGGCAGATACGCAGTATTTT

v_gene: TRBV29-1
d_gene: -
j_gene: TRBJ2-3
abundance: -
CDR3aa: CSVDASGTDTQYF
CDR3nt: TGCAGCGTTGACGCTAGCGGCACAGATACGCAGTATTTT

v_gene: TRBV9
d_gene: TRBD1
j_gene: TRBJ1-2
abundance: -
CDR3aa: CASLDRVRGYTF
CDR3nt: TGTGCCAGCTTAGACAGGGTTAGGGGCTACACCTTC

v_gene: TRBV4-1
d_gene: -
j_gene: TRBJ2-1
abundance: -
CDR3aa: CASSLPDINEQFF
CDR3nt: TGCGCCAGCAGCCTCCCGGACATTAATGAGCAGTTCTTC

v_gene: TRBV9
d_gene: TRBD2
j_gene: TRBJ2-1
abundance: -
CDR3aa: CASSLRTSPDDEQFF
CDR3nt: TGTGCCAGCAGCTTACGGACTAGCCCGGACGATGAGCAGTTCTTC

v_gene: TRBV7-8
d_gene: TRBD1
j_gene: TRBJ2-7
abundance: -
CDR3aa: CASSLGGQALYEQYF
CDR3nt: TGTGCCAGCAGCTTAGGGGGACAGGCCCTCTACGAGCAGTACTTC

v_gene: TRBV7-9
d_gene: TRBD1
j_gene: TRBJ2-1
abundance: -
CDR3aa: CASWTGGPYNEQFF
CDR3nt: TGTGCCAGCTGGACAGGCGGCCCTTATAATGAGCAGTTCTTC

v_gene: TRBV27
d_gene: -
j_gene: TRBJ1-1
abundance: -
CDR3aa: CASSQHNTEAFF
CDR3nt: TGTGCCAGCAGTCAACACAACACTGAAGCTTTCTTT

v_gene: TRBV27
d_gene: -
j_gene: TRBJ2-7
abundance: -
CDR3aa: CASTAKRAPAMAGQYF
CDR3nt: TGTGCCAGCACGGCGAAGCGGGCGCCGGCTATGGCGGGGCAGTACTTC

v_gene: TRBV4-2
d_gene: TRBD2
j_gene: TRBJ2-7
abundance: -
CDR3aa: CASSQDSLAGGPGMDF
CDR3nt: TGTGCCAGCAGCCAAGATTCACTAGCGGGAGGGCCAGGGATGGACTTC

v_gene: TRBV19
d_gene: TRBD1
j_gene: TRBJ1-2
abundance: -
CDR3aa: CASTTAGGKYGYTF
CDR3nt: TGTGCCAGTACCACAGCAGGGGGAAAGTATGGCTACACCTTC

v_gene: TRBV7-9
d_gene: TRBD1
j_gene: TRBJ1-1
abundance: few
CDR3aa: CASSPKGIRDRDVRAFF
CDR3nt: TGTGCCAGCAGCCCTAAGGGAATCCGGGACAGGGACGTGCGGGCTTTCTTT

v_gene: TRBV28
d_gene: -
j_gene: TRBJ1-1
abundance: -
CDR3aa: CASSLRRGMNTEAFF
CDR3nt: TGTGCCAGCAGTTTGCGACGGGGGATGAACACTGAAGCTTTCTTT

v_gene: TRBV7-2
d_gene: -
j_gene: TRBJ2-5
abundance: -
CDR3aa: CASSPDGAQYF
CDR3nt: TGTGCCAGCAGCCCCGACGGGGCCCAGTACTTC

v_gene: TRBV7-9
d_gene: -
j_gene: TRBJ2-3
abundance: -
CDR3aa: CASSRLTSSDTQYF
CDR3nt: TGTGCCAGCAGCCGACTTACTAGTTCAGATACGCAGTATTTT

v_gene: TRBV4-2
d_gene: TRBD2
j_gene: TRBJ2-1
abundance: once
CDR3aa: CASSQPGLAYNEQFF
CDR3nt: TGTGCCAGCAGCCAACCGGGACTAGCCTACAATGAGCAGTTCTTC

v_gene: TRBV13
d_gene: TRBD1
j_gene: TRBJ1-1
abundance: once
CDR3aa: CASSSNRGTEAFF
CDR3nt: TGTGCCAGCAGCTCGAACAGGGGTACTGAAGCTTTCTTT

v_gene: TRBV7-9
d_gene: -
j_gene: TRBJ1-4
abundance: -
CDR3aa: CASSFSATNEKLFF
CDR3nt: TGTGCCAGCAGCTTTTCCGCAACTAATGAAAAACTGTTTTTT

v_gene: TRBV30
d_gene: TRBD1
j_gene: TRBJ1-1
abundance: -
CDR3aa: CAWSDEGRGGRTEAFF
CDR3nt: TGTGCCTGGAGTGATGAGGGAAGAGGGGGCAGGACTGAAGCTTTCTTT

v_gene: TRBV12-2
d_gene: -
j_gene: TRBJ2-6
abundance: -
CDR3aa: CASRRGQGANVLTF
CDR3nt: TGTGCAAGTCGCAGGGGGCAGGGGGCCAACGTCCTGACTTTC

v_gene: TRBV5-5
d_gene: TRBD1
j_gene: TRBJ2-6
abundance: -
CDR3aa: CASSLEAGGPSGANVLTF
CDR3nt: TGTGCCAGCAGCTTGGAAGCAGGGGGCCCCTCTGGGGCCAACGTCCTGACTTTC

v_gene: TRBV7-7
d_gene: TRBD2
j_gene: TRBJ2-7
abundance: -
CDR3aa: CASSPSGSNEQYF
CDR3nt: TGTGCTAGCAGCCCTAGCGGGAGTAACGAGCAGTACTTC

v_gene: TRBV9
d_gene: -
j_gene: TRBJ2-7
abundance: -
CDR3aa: CASSVRSGSYEQYF
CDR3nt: TGTGCCAGCAGCGTTCGGTCGGGCTCCTACGAGCAGTACTTC

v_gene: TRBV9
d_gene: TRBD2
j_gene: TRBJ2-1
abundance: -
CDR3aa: CASSQGLAGSDEQFF
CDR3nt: TGTGCCAGCAGTCAGGGACTAGCGGGATCAGATGAGCAGTTCTTC

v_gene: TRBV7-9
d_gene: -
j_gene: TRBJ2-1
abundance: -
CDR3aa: CASKEGNNEQFF
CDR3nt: TGTGCCAGCAAGGAGGGGAACAATGAGCAGTTCTTC

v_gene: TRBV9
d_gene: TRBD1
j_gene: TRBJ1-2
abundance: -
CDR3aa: CASSGGTASYGYTF
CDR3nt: TGTGCCAGCAGCGGGGGGACAGCATCCTATGGCTACACCTTC

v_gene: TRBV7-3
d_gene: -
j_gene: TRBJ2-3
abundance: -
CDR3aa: CASSPSGSDTQYF
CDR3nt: TGTGCCAGCAGCCCTTCGGGATCAGATACGCAGTATTTT

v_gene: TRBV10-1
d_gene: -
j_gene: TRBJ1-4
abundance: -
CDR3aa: CASSESMATGEKLFF
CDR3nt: TGCGCCAGCAGTGAGTCCATGGCTACGGGGGAAAAACTGTTTTTT

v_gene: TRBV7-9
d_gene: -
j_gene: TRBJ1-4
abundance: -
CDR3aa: CASSLVRENEKLFF
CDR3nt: TGTGCCAGCAGCTTAGTACGGGAAAATGAAAAACTGTTTTTT

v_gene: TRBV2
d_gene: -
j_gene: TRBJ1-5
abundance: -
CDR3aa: CASSGSGFNQPQHF
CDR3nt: TGTGCCAGCAGTGGTTCAGGGTTTAATCAGCCCCAGCATTTT

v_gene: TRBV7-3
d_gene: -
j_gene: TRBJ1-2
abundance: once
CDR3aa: CASSLFGQGGSF
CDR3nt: TGTGCCAGCAGCTTATTTGGGCAGGGAGGTTCTTTC

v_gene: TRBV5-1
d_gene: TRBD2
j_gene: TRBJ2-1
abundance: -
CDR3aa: CASRALADNEQFF
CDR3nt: TGCGCCAGCAGGGCTCTAGCGGACAATGAGCAGTTCTTC

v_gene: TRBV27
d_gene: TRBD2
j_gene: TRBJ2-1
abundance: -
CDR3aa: CASSLWALAGSSYNEQFF
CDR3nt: TGTGCCAGCAGTTTATGGGCTTTAGCGGGGAGCTCCTACAATGAGCAGTTCTTC

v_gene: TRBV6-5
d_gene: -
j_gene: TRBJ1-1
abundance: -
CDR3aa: CASSYTRNTEAFF
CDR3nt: TGTGCCAGCAGTTATACTAGGAACACTGAAGCTTTCTTT

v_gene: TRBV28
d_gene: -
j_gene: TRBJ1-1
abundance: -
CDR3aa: CASSLEGLGNTEAFF
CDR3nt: TGTGCCAGCAGTTTAGAGGGATTAGGGAACACTGAAGCTTTCTTT

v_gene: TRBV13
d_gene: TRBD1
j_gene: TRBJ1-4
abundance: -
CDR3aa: CASSLEGAPNEKLFF
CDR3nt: TGTGCCAGCAGCTTAGAGGGGGCGCCTAATGAAAAACTGTTTTTT

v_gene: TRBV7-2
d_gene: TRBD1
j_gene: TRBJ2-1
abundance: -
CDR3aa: CASSSRDRPDNEQFF
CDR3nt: TGTGCCAGCAGCTCCCGGGACAGGCCTGACAATGAGCAGTTCTTC

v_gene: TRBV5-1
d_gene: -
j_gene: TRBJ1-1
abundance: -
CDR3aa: CASSLVGRGFTEAFF
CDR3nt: TGCGCCAGCAGCTTGGTTGGCAGGGGATTCACTGAAGCTTTCTTT

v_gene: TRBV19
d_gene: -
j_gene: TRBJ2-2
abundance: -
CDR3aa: CASSIAGDGTGELFF
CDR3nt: TGTGCCAGTAGTATAGCGGGAGACGGCACCGGGGAGCTGTTTTTT

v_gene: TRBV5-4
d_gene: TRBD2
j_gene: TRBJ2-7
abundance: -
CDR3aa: CASRRGAGSVQYF
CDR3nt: TGTGCCAGCAGGCGGGGGGCGGGATCGGTGCAGTACTTC

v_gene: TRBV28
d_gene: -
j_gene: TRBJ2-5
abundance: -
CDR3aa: CASDLTQRMGSGKETQYF
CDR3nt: TGTGCCAGCGATCTCACTCAAAGGATGGGGTCGGGGAAAGAGACCCAGTACTTC

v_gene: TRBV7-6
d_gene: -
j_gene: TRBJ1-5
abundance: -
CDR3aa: CASSPGWEGQPQHF
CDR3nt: TGTGCCAGCAGCCCAGGGTGGGAGGGTCAGCCCCAGCATTTT

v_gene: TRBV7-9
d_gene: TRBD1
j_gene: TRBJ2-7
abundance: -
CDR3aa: CASSLGQGSTYEQYF
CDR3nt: TGTGCCAGCAGCCTCGGACAGGGGTCCACCTACGAGCAGTACTTC

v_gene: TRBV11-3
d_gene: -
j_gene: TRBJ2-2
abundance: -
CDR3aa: CASSLGSGYTSVGELFF
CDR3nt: TGTGCCAGCAGCTTAGGGAGCGGTTATACCTCGGTGGGGGAGCTGTTTTTT

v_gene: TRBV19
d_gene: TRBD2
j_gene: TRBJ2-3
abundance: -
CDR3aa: CASSRGLAGGTDTQYF
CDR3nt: TGTGCCAGTAGTAGAGGACTAGCGGGGGGCACAGATACGCAGTATTTT

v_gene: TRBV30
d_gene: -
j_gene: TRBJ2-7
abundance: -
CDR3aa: CAWSVLGLSYEQYF
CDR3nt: TGTGCCTGGAGTGTTCTCGGGTTAAGCTACGAGCAGTACTTC

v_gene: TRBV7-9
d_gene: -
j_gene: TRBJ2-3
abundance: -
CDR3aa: CASSLVYAGISTDTQYF
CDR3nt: TGTGCCAGCAGCTTAGTTTACGCGGGAATTAGCACAGATACGCAGTATTTT

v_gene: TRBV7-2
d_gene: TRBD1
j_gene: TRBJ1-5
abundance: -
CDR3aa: CASRPTGDDQPQHF
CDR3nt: TGTGCCAGCAGGCCCACAGGGGATGATCAGCCCCAGCATTTT

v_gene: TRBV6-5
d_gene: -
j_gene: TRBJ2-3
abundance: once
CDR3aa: CASSPDWRESDTQYF
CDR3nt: TGTGCCAGCAGTCCCGACTGGAGAGAATCAGATACGCAGTATTTT

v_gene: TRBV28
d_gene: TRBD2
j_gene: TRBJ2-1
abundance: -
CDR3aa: CASQIAGGGDEQFF
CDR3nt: TGTGCCAGCCAAATAGCGGGAGGGGGGGATGAGCAGTTCTTC

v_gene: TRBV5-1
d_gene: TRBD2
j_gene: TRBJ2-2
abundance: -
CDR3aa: CASSLLGAGVAGELFF
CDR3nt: TGCGCCAGCAGCTTATTGGGAGCGGGAGTTGCCGGGGAGCTGTTTTTT